One T cell receptor beta chain is described in this entry. The record originates from a study of early T cells in non-severe SARS-CoV-2 infection. Individual cDNA molecules were tagged with unique molecular identifiers, the study reported. TCRdb reprocessed the 5' RACE reads with MiXCR, giving one entry per CDR3 protein. This sample yields some 61,000 distinct CDR3 sequences, of which around 9% are seen a single time; around 21% belongs to the top ten. Germline V gives CDR1 DFQATT, CDR2 SNEGSKA (reference sequence). The CDR3 consists of 12 residues. V dropped 2 bases and J dropped 1 base, with 5 bases sitting between them.

This rearrangement joins TRBV20-1 to TRBJ1-1, with D uncertain. The receptor's source is an adult who was a healthcare worker with PCR-confirmed SARS-CoV-2 infection or an uninfected control (not recorded which). The sequenced material came from whole blood. CDR3 residues: CSARSPNTEAFF. DNA for the CDR3: TGCAGTGCTAGAAGCCCGAACACTGAAGCTTTCTTT.